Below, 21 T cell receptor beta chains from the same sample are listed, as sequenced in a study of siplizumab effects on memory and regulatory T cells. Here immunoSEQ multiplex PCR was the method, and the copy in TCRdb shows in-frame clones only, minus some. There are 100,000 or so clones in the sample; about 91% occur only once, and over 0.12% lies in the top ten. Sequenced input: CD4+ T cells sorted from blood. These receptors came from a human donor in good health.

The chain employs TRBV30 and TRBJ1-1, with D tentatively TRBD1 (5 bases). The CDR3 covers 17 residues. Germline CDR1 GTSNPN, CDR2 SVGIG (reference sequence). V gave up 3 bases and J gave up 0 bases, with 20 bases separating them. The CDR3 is CAWSPGRSSRMNTEAFF. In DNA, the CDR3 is TGTGCCTGGAGCCCAGGGAGATCTTCGCGGATGAACACTGAAGCTTTCTTT.

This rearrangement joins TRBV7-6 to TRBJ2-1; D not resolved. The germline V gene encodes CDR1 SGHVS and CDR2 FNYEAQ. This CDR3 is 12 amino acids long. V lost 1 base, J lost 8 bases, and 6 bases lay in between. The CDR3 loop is CASSLGEYEQFF. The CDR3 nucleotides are TGTGCCAGCAGCTTAGGAGAGTATGAGCAGTTCTTC.

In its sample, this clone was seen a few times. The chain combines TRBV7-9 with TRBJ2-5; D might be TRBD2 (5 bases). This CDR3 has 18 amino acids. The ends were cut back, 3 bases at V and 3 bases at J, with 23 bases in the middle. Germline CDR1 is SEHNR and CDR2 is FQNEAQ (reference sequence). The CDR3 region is CASSFFLGSGGLKETQYF. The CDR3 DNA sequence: TGTGCCAGCAGCTTTTTTTTGGGGAGCGGCGGTTTAAAAGAGACCCAGTACTTC.

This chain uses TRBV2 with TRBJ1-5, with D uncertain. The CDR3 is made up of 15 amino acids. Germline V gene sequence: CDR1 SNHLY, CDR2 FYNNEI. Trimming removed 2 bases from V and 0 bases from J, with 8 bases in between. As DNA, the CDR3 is TGTGCCAGCAGTGAATTGCAGAATAGCAATCAGCCCCAGCATTTT. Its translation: CASSELQNSNQPQHF. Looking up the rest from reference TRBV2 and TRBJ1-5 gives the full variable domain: EPEVTQTPSHQVTQMGQEVILRCVPISNHLYFYWYRQILGQKVEFLVSFYNNEISEKSEIFDDQFSVERPDGSNFTLKIRSTKLEDSAMYFCASSELQNSNQPQHFGDGTRLSIL.

CDR3 protein: CASSLGGGEQFF. The CDR3 DNA follows: TGTGCCAGCAGCTTAGGTGGTGGCGAGCAGTTCTTC. The chain has TRBV7-2 and TRBJ2-1; unclear D gene. The CDR3 covers 12 residues. Germline V gene lookup returns CDR1 SGHTA and CDR2 FQGNSA. V lost 1 base and J 10 bases, leaving 8 bases between the germline ends.

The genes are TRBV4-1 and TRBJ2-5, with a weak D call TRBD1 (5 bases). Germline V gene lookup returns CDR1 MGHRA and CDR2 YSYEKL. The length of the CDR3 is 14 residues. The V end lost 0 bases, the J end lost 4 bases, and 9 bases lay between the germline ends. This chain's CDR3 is CASSQDMTVETQYF. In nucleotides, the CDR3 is TGCGCCAGCAGCCAAGATATGACAGTAGAGACCCAGTACTTC.

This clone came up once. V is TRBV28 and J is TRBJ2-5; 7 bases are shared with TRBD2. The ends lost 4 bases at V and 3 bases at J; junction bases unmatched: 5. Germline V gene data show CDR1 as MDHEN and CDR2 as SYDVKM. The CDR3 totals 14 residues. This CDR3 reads CASSWKRGKETQYF. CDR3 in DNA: TGTGCCAGCAGTTGGAAGCGGGGCAAAGAGACCCAGTACTTC.

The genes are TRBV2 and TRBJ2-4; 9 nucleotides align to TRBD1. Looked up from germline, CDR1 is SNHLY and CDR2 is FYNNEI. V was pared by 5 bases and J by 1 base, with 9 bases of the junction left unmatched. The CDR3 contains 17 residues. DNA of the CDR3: TGTGCCAGCAGTCCCAACTCTGGACAGGGGGCCAAAAACATTCAGTACTTC. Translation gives CASSPNSGQGAKNIQYF.

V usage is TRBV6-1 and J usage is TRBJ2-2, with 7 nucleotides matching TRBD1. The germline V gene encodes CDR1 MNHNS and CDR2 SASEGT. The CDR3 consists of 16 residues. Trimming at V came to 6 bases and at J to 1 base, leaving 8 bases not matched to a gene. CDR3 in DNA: TGTGCCAGCAGGGAACCGGGACAGAAGAACACCGGGGAGCTGTTTTTT. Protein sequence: CASREPGQKNTGELFF.

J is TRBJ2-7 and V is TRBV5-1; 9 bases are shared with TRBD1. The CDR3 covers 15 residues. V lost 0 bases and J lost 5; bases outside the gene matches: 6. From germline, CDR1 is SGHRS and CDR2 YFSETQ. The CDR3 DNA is TGCGCCAGCAGCTTGGCGGGACAGGGCTTCCACGAGCAGTACTTC. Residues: CASSLAGQGFHEQYF.

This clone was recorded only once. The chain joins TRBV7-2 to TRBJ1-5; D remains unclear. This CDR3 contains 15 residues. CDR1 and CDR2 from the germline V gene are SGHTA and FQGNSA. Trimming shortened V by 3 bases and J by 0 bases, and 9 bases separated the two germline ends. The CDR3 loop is CASSFTAYSNQPQHF. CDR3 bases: TGTGCCAGCAGCTTTACAGCTTATAGCAATCAGCCCCAGCATTTT.

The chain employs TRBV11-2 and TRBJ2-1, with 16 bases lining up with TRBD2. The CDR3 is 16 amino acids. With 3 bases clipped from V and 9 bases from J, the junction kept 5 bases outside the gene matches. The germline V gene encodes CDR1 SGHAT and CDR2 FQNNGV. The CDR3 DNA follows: TGTGCCAGCAGCTTTGGGACTAGCGGGGGGGCAGTTGAGCAGTTCTTC. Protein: CASSFGTSGGAVEQFF.

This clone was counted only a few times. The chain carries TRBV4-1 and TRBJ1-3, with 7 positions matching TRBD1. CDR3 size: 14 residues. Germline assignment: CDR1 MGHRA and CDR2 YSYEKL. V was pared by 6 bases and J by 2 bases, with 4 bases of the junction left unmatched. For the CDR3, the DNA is TGCGCCAGCAGGGACGGACAGGCTGGAAACACCATATATTTT. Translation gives CASRDGQAGNTIYF.

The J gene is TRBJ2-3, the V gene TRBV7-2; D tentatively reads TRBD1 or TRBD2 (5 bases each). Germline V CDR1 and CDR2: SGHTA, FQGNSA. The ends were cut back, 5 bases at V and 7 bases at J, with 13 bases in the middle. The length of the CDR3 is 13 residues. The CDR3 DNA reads TGTGCCAGCAGCCTGGGACCCGCCAATACGCAGTATTTT. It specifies CASSLGPANTQYF.

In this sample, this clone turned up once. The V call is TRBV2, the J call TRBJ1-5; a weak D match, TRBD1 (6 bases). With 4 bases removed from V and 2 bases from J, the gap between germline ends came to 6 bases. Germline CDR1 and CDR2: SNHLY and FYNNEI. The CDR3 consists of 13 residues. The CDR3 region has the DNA TGTGCCAGCAGTGGACAGGGCAATCAGCCCCAGCATTTT. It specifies CASSGQGNQPQHF.

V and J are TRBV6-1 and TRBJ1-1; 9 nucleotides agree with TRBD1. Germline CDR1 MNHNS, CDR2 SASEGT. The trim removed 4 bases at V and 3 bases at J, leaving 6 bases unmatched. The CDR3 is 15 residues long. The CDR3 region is CASSADRGKYTEAFF. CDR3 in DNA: TGTGCCAGCAGTGCCGACAGGGGGAAGTACACTGAAGCTTTCTTT.

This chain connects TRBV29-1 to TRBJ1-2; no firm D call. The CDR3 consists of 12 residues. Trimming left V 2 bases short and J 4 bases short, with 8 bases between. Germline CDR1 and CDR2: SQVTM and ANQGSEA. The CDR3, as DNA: TGCAGCGTTGAATCCGGTATCTATGGCTACACCTTC. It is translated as CSVESGIYGYTF.

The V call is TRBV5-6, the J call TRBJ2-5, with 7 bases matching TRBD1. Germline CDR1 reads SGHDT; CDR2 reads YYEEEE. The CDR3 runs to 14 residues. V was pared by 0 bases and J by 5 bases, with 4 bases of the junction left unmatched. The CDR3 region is CASSLAGGRETQYF. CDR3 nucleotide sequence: TGTGCCAGCAGCTTGGCAGGGGGTCGGGAGACCCAGTACTTC.

In DNA form, the CDR3 reads TGTGCCAGCAGCGTAGACGGGACGCGCACTGAAGCTTTCTTT. This translates into CASSVDGTRTEAFF. The rearrangement joins TRBV9 to TRBJ1-1; TRBD1 might be the D (5 bases). CDR3 size: 14 residues. The germline CDR1 and CDR2 sequences are SGDLS and YYNGEE. V was trimmed by 0 bases and J by 4 bases, leaving 10 bases between them.

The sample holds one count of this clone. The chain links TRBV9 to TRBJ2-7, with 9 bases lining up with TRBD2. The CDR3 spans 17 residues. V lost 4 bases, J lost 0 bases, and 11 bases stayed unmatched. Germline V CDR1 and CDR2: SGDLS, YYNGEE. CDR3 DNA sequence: TGTGCCAGCAGCCCCAGTGGCGGGGGGGCCAACTCCTACGAGCAGTACTTC. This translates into CASSPSGGGANSYEQYF.

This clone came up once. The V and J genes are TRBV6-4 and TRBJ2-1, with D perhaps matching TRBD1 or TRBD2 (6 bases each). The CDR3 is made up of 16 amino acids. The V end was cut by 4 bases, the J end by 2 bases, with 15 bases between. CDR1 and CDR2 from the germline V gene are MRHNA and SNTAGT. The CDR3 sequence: CASSVTGRIPYNEQFF. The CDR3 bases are TGTGCCAGCAGTGTAACAGGGAGGATCCCCTACAATGAGCAGTTCTTC.